This TCR beta chain originates from a study of blood T cell repertoires in COVID-19. Study in general: Researchers got acute and convalescent COVID-19 samples from the United States, Italy and Spain. PBMCs, B-cell-depleted T cells, or T cells provided the cDNA or gDNA that made up the material.

The table came from immunoSEQ multiplex PCR; TCRdb's copy has only in-frame clones and leaves some out. The data show 170,000 or so clones, over 90% seen once. The germline V gene has CDR1 LNHNV and CDR2 YYDKDF (reference sequence). This CDR3 is 15 amino acids long. Trimming pared 2 bases from V and 5 bases from J, leaving 13 bases between. The TCR sequence derives from a man aged 50-59 years with acute or convalescent COVID-19. The chain has TRBV15 and TRBJ2-1, with D tentatively TRBD1 (6 bases). Sequences were obtained from peripheral blood. DNA for the CDR3: TGTGCCACCAGCAGAACTTATACAGGGCACAATGAGCAGTTCTTC. It is translated as CATSRTYTGHNEQFF. The whole variable domain, filled in from reference TRBV15 and TRBJ2-1, reads DAMVIQNPRYQVTQFGKPVTLSCSQTLNHNVMYWYQQKSSQAPKLLFHYYDKDFNNEADTPDNFQSRRPNTSFCFLDIRSPGLGDTAMYLCATSRTYTGHNEQFFGPGTRLTVL.